The 14 T cell receptor beta chains given below trace back to one sample, sequenced in a study of T cell responses to AZD1222 COVID-19 vaccine. Repertoires were generated with immunoSEQ multiplex PCR, while TCRdb's copy carries only in-frame clones and drops some. This sample yields about 140,000 clones, of which 90% to 95% are seen a single time; 9% to 15% belongs to the top ten. Here the sequenced sample was peripheral blood, taken after recovery from COVID-19. The source of these receptors is an adult who had recovered from COVID-19.

This chain joins TRBV19 and TRBJ2-7, with 8 nucleotides matching TRBD2. The CDR3 consists of 15 residues. From germline, CDR1 is LNHDA and CDR2 SQIVND (reference sequence). V was clipped by 5 bases and J by 3 bases; unmatched bases: 9. DNA for the CDR3: TGTGCCAGTAGTCCCTCGACTAGCGCGAACTACGAGCAGTACTTC. It specifies CASSPSTSANYEQYF. The full variable domain, in which reference TRBV19 and TRBJ2-7 provide the parts outside the CDR3, is DGGITQSPKYLFRKEGQNVTLSCEQNLNHDAMYWYRQDPGQGLRLIYYSQIVNDFQKGDIAEGYSVSREKKESFPLTVTSAQKNPTAFYLCASSPSTSANYEQYFGPGTRLTVT.

The V call is TRBV11-2, the J call TRBJ2-7; TRBD1 matches 8 bases. Germline CDR1 reads SGHAT; CDR2 reads FQNNGV. The CDR3 extends over 15 amino acids. With 1 base clipped from V and 4 bases from J, the junction kept 6 bases outside the gene matches. DNA of the CDR3: TGTGCCAGCAGCTTAGGGGCAGGGGGCGCGTACGAGCAGTACTTC. Residues: CASSLGAGGAYEQYF.

This chain joins TRBV9 and TRBJ1-1; D is unresolved. V was trimmed by 0 bases and J by 5 bases, leaving 11 bases between them. This CDR3 spans 14 amino acids. The germline V gene has CDR1 SGDLS and CDR2 YYNGEE. This CDR3 is CASSVDGSTTEAFF. The CDR3 DNA sequence: TGTGCCAGCAGCGTAGATGGATCTACGACTGAAGCTTTCTTT.

The chain employs TRBV5-4 and TRBJ2-5, with 9 bases aligning to TRBD2. Germline values: CDR1 SGHNT, CDR2 YYREEE (reference sequence). The CDR3 spans 16 residues. The V segment lost 1 base and the J segment 0 bases; nucleotides outside the gene matches: 4. CDR3 residues: CASSLPSGRYQETQYF. The DNA of the CDR3 is TGTGCCAGCAGCTTGCCCAGCGGGAGGTACCAAGAGACCCAGTACTTC.

This clone appeared a single time. This sequence joins TRBV5-4 and TRBJ2-3, with a weak D call TRBD2 (5 bases). The germline V gene has CDR1 SGHNT and CDR2 YYREEE (reference sequence). V was trimmed by 4 bases and J by 0 bases, leaving 9 bases between them. CDR3 size: 14 residues. The CDR3 loop reads CASSGPGSTDTQYF. The CDR3 DNA reads as TGTGCCAGCAGCGGACCGGGGAGCACAGATACGCAGTATTTT.

The chain combines TRBV5-1 with TRBJ1-1, with D possibly being TRBD1 (5 bases). V was pared by 4 bases and J by 0 bases, with 13 bases between. The CDR3 runs 15 residues. Germline V gene sequence: CDR1 SGHRS, CDR2 YFSETQ. The DNA of the CDR3 is TGCGCCAGCAGCCGAGACAGACCCCTGAACACTGAAGCTTTCTTT. Translated: CASSRDRPLNTEAFF.

The genes are TRBV7-9 and TRBJ2-3; 10 bases are a match to TRBD2. Germline values: CDR1 SEHNR, CDR2 FQNEAQ (reference sequence). This CDR3 comprises 20 residues. The V and J ends lost 7 bases and 0 bases, in that order; junction bases with no gene match: 19. CDR3 DNA sequence: TGTGCCAGCACCGTAATCCGGGCTGGGGGGACTAGCGTGAGCACAGATACGCAGTATTTT. Its protein is CASTVIRAGGTSVSTDTQYF.

The chain couples TRBV11-3 to TRBJ2-5, with a weak D call TRBD1 (5 bases). CDR1 SGHNT and CDR2 YENEEA come from the germline V gene. The V gene lost 3 bases and the J gene lost 2 bases, with 10 bases spanning the gap. This CDR3 contains 14 residues. DNA for the CDR3: TGTGCCAGCAGCTTTATGGACAAACAAGAGACCCAGTACTTC. Its protein product is CASSFMDKQETQYF.

The J gene is TRBJ2-5, the V gene TRBV6-5, with D possibly being TRBD1 or TRBD2 (5 bases each). Germline V CDR1 and CDR2: MNHEY, SVGAGI. This CDR3 is 15 amino acids long. V was cut by 8 bases and J by 5 bases, with 21 bases left in between. As DNA, the CDR3 is TGTGCCAGCGGGGTAGAGGGGTCGAAGTACGAGACCCAGTACTTC. Its translation is CASGVEGSKYETQYF.

The V call is TRBV10-1, the J call TRBJ2-1, with 15 bases lining up with TRBD2. V shed 2 bases and J 9 bases; nucleotides not matched to a gene: 2. Germline values: CDR1 WNHNN, CDR2 SYGVQD (reference sequence). The CDR3 has 15 residues. CDR3 bases: TGCGCCAGCAGTGAGGGACTAGCGGGAGGGCCTGAGCAGTTCTTC. Translating it yields CASSEGLAGGPEQFF.

J is TRBJ2-5 and V is TRBV2; 11 bases match TRBD2. V trimming: 7 bases; J trimming: 4 bases; junction bases outside the gene matches: 14. Germline V lookup: CDR1 SNHLY, CDR2 FYNNEI. The CDR3 has 17 residues. For the CDR3, the DNA is TGTGCCAGCATGGAGCCTAGCGGGAGGAGATCAGGAGAGACCCAGTACTTC. Encoded protein: CASMEPSGRRSGETQYF.

J is TRBJ1-5 and V is TRBV7-8, with 9 bases identical to TRBD1. Germline V gene data show CDR1 as SGHVS and CDR2 as FQNEAQ. The CDR3 sequence is 14 residues long. Trimming cost V 4 bases and J 4 bases; bases outside gene matches: 2. The CDR3 sequence is CASSWGQGNQPQHF. DNA of the CDR3: TGTGCCAGCAGCTGGGGACAGGGTAATCAGCCCCAGCATTTT.

The rearrangement links TRBV28 to TRBJ2-6; D possibly corresponds to TRBD2 (6 bases). CDR1 is MDHEN and CDR2 is SYDVKM in the germline V gene. V lost 7 bases and J lost 0, with 13 bases in between. The CDR3 is made up of 16 amino acids. In DNA form, the CDR3 reads TGTGCCAGCAACTTAGCGGCGCCCTCTGGGGCCAACGTCCTGACTTTC. Translated: CASNLAAPSGANVLTF.

The V and J genes are TRBV19 and TRBJ1-2, with 8 bases fitting TRBD1. This CDR3 has 12 residues. V trimming: 10 bases; J trimming: 4 bases; junction bases outside the gene matches: 5. In germline, CDR1 is LNHDA, CDR2 SQIVND (reference sequence). The chain's CDR3 is CAIGQGVYGYTF. Written as DNA, the CDR3 is TGTGCCATTGGACAGGGAGTCTATGGCTACACCTTC.